The clone carrying this TCR beta chain was recorded at least ten times. The germline gives CDR1 WSHSY, CDR2 SAAADI. The CDR3 runs to 19 residues. V lost 1 base and J lost 5, with 26 bases in between. This specimen comes from a study of T cells in Graves' hyperthyroidism and ophthalmopathy. Researchers amplified the TCR beta CDR3 regions from RNA transcripts. HTBI primers drove first-round RT-PCR of the TCR CDR3. MiXCR, applied by TCRdb to the multiplex PCR reads, yields one record per CDR3 protein. The repertoire holds some 760,000 distinct CDR3 sequences, with 14% as singletons. V is TRBV10-2 and J is TRBJ2-5, with D maybe TRBD2 (6 bases). The receptor's source is a woman under 30 with Graves' hyperthyroidism. Sequencing was done on a sample of blood. CDR3 sequence: CASSEFPGQLVGGRETQYF. The CDR3 DNA follows: TGCGCCAGCAGTGAGTTCCCAGGCCAACTCGTGGGGGGTCGCGAGACCCAGTACTTC.